In this sample, the clone carrying this TCR beta chain turned up many times. Its antigen is as yet unknown. This sample is part of a study of T-cell reconstitution after alpha-beta-depleted transplantation in children. General study results and limits: As was reported, about two months after transplant, alpha-beta T cells came from several hundred expanded graft clones. One year post-transplant, T-cell counts and diversity were largely derived from T cells produced anew. Certain patients had high TCRbeta diversity at day 60, and it came from recipient T cells and thymic progenitors that survived.

V lost 3 bases, J lost 1 base, and 10 bases lay in between. The V gene's germline CDR1 is SGHTA and CDR2 FQGNSA. The CDR3 contains 15 residues. Researchers prepared the TCRbeta library using unique molecular identifiers, the study reports. TCRdb processed the PCR reads anew with MiXCR; each CDR3 protein has one entry. The sample contains roughly 300,000 distinct CDR3 sequences, roughly 11% of which appear only once. The genes are TRBV7-2 and TRBJ2-4; TRBD2 is a possible D gene (5 bases). This TCR was recovered from a male patient under 10 years old who had a stem cell transplant for chronic granulomatous disease, so the T cells may come from the graft donor. The specimen was peripheral blood, collected 180 days after TCRalphabeta/CD19-depleted stem cell transplant. The chain's CDR3 is CASSFEGWAKNIQYF. In nucleotides, the CDR3 is TGTGCCAGCAGCTTTGAGGGATGGGCCAAAAACATTCAGTACTTC.